This T cell receptor beta chain was captured in a study of Ad26.COV2.S vaccination and SARS-CoV-2 variants. The repertoire was sequenced with immunoSEQ multiplex PCR; TCRdb's copy has only in-frame clones and lacks some. This repertoire shows 300,000 to 400,000 clones, 87% found once; its top ten account for 3.4%. The V end was cut by 2 bases, the J end by 7 bases, with 15 bases between. The CDR3 spans 15 residues. The germline V gene has CDR1 MNHNY and CDR2 SVGAGI (reference sequence). This clone was observed a handful of times. Treatment described: 15 to 20 received Ad26.COV2.S at low or high dose, single or two shots; about 5 received placebo; per-sample allocation not given. All samples were drawn on day 63, counting from the first vaccine or placebo injection.

The V call is TRBV6-6, the J call TRBJ1-5; the D gene is possibly TRBD1 (6 bases). Source: peripheral blood, taken in a trial of Ad26.COV2.S vaccine versus placebo. This clonotype was sampled from a person between 18 and 60 years old who received the Ad26.COV2.S COVID-19 vaccine or a placebo. The CDR3 protein is CASSYPTGLRQPQHF. The CDR3, as DNA: TGTGCCAGCAGTTACCCAACAGGGCTTCGGCAGCCCCAGCATTTT.